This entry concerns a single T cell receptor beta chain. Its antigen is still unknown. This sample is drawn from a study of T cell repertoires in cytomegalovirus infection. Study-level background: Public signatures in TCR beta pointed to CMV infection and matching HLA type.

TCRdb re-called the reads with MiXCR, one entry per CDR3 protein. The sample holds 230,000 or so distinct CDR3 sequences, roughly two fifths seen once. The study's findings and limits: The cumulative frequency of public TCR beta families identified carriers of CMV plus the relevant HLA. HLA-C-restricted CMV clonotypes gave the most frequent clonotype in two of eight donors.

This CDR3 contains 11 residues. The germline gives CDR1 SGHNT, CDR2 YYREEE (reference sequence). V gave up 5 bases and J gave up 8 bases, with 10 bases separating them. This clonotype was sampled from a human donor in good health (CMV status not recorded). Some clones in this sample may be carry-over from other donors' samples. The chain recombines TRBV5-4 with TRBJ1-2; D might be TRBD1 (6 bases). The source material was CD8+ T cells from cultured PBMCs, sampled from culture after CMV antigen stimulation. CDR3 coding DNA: TGTGCCAGCAGTTACAGGGAGGGCTACACCTTC. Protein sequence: CASSYREGYTF.